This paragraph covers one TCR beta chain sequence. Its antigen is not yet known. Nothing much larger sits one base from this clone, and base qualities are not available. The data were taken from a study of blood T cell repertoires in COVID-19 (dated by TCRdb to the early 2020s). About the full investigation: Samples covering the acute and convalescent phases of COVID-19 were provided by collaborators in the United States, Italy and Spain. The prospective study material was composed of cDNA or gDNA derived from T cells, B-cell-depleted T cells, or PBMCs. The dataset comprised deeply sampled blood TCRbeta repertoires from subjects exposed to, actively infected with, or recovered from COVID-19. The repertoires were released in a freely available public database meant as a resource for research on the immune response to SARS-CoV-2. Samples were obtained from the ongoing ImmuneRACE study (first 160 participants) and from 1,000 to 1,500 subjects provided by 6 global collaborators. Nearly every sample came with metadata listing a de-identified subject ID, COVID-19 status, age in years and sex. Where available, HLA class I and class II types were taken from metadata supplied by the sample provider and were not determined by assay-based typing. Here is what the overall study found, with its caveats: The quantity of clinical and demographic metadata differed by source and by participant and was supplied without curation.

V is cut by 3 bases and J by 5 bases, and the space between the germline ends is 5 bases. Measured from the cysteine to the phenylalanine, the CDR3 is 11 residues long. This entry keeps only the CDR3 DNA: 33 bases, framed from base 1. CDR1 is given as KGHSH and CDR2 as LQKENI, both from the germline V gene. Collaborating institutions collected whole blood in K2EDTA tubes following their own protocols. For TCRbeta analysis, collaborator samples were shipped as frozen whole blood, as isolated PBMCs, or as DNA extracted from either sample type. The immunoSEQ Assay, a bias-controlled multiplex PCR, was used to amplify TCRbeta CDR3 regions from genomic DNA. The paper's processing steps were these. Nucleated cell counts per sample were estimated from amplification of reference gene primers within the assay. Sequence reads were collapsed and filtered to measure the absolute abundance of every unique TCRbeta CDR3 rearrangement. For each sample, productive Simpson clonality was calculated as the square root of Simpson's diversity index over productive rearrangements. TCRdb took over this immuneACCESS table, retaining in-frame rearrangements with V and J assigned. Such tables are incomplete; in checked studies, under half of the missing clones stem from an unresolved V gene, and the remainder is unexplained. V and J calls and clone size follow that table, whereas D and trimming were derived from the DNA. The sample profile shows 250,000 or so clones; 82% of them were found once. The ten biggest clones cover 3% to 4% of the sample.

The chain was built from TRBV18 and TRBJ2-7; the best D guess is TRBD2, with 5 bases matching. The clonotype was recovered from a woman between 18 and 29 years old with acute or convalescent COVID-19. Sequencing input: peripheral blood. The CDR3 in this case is CASSPGDEQYF. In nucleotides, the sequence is TGTGCCAGCTCACCCGGGGACGAGCAGTACTTC.